Here is one T cell receptor beta chain with its context. As yet, its antigen is unknown. J lost 7 bases, V lost 6 bases, and 3 bases had no gene match. In germline, CDR1 is SNHLY, CDR2 FYNNEI. This CDR3 has 13 residues. This entry is derived from a study of cytomegalovirus exposure and HLA in healthy donors. Vbeta (60) and Jbeta (13) primers were used in the PCR. Assay: immunoSEQ multiplex PCR; the TCRdb copy retains only in-frame clones and omits some. The sample has over 100,000 clones, about 76% seen once; the top ten hold 2.2%. Whole-study findings and limits: Among donors in an Asian-associated ancestry cluster, a later analysis reportedly found fewer N-insertions than the approximately 670-donor mean. A highly shared variant cluster was judged a likely technical artifact. Among TCR sequences, most were rare, though some public TCRs appeared in many donors.

The chain uses TRBV2 and TRBJ1-4; 9 nucleotides match TRBD1. Sequencing was performed on PBMCs. The source of this sequence is a woman in her twenties or thirties in good health and CMV-seronegative. Here the CDR3 DNA reads TGTGCCAGCAGGAGGGGACAGGGTGAAAAACTGTTTTTT. Translating it yields CASRRGQGEKLFF.